These 31 T cell receptor beta chains originate from one sample sequenced in a study of blood T cell repertoires in COVID-19. The method was immunoSEQ multiplex PCR; TCRdb's version includes in-frame clones alone and lacks a portion of them. The data contain about 50,000 clones, around 89% of them singletons. The specimen sequenced was peripheral blood. The receptors were gathered from a human donor in a cohort sampled during active COVID-19.

The chain joins TRBV25-1 to TRBJ1-2, with D uncertain. The germline gives CDR1 MGHDK, CDR2 SYGVNS. The CDR3 extends over 14 amino acids. V shed 1 base and J shed 7 bases, with 13 bases lying between them. Here the CDR3 DNA reads TGTGCCAGCAGTGAATTGGGGAGGGAGAGTGGCTACACCTTC. Protein product: CASSELGRESGYTF.

CDR3 sequence reads: CASSLWGETRTGTTDTQYF. The CDR3 bases are TGTGCCAGCAGTCTGTGGGGAGAAACTAGAACGGGAACTACAGATACGCAGTATTTT. V usage is TRBV27 and J usage is TRBJ2-3; weak D call: TRBD2 (5 bases). Germline V lookup: CDR1 MNHEY, CDR2 SMNVEV (reference sequence). Trimming cost V 5 bases and J 3 bases, with 27 bases left between them. The CDR3 has 19 amino acids.

The chain employs TRBV21-1 and TRBJ2-7; no check of the table's D call, TRBD1, against the DNA was made. TRBV21-1 is recorded as a pseudogene. The CDR3 spans 14 residues. The CDR3 reads CASSSTGTGDEQYF. CDR3 DNA: TGTGCCAGCAGCTCGACCGGGACAGGGGACGAGCAGTACTTC.

This chain uses TRBV24-1 with TRBJ1-2; TRBD1 is a possible D gene (5 bases). Trimming shortened V by 12 bases and J by 2 bases, and 15 bases separated the two germline ends. The germline gives CDR1 KGHDR, CDR2 SFDVKD. CDR3 length: 13 amino acids. The CDR3 bases are TGTGCCGCAGGAGGGCCAGGGAACTATGGCTACACCTTC. It yields the protein CAAGGPGNYGYTF.

CDR3 sequence (DNA): TGCGCCAGCAGCCAAGTTACAGGGGCTCACAATGAGCAGTTCTTC. It codes for CASSQVTGAHNEQFF. The rearrangement joins TRBV4-1 to TRBJ2-1; 7 nucleotides align to TRBD1. The CDR3 contains 15 residues. Germline assignment: CDR1 MGHRA and CDR2 YSYEKL. V lost 1 base and J lost 5; bases outside the gene matches: 5.

This chain joins TRBV29-1 and TRBJ2-2; TRBD2 is a possible D gene (6 bases). The CDR3 extends over 16 amino acids. Trimming took 5 bases from V and 7 from J, leaving 23 bases between them. Germline-derived CDR1 and CDR2 are SQVTM and ANQGSEA. The CDR3 is CSVRWGSGSGGGELFF. The CDR3 bases are TGCAGCGTTCGGTGGGGCAGCGGGTCGGGCGGCGGGGAGCTGTTTTTT.

V and J are TRBV7-8 and TRBJ1-1, with 7 bases matching TRBD1. CDR1 and CDR2 from the germline V gene are SGHVS and FQNEAQ. The V segment lost 5 bases and the J segment 1 base; nucleotides outside the gene matches: 7. The CDR3 is 15 amino acids. The CDR3 sequence: CASSQGQLRNTEAFF. The CDR3 region has the DNA TGTGCCAGCAGCCAGGGACAGCTGAGGAACACTGAAGCTTTCTTT. Based on the CDR3 plus reference TRBV7-8 and TRBJ1-1, the full variable domain is GAGVSQSPRYKVAKRGQDVALRCDPISGHVSLFWYQQALGQGPEFLTYFQNEAQLDKSGLPSDRFFAERPEGSVSTLKIQRTQQEDSAVYLCASSQGQLRNTEAFFGQGTRLTVV.

The chain has TRBV4-1 and TRBJ2-7; 10 bases agree with TRBD1. CDR1 and CDR2 (germline): MGHRA, YSYEKL. This CDR3 has 15 residues. The ends lost 2 bases at V and 3 bases at J; junction bases unmatched: 4. CDR3 bases: TGCGCCAGCAGCCAACAAGGACAGGGGGGCTACGAGCAGTACTTC. Protein sequence: CASSQQGQGGYEQYF.

The chain employs TRBV5-4 and TRBJ2-7, with 9 bases aligning to TRBD2. Trimming removed 3 bases from V and 7 bases from J; junction bases left unmatched: 14. Germline V gene sequence: CDR1 SGHNT, CDR2 YYREEE (reference sequence). The CDR3 contains 16 residues. The CDR3 protein is CASSSDGASGVREQYF. The CDR3 DNA follows: TGTGCCAGCAGCTCGGACGGGGCTAGCGGGGTGAGGGAGCAGTACTTC.

The chain carries TRBV18 and TRBJ2-4, with 7 nucleotides matching TRBD2. J gave up 6 bases and V 0 bases, and 2 bases lay outside the gene matches. CDR1 is KGHSH, CDR2 LQKENI, per germline. This CDR3 has 14 amino acids. The CDR3 region is CASSPPGRGNIQYF. The CDR3 DNA sequence: TGTGCCAGCTCACCACCTGGGAGGGGAAACATTCAGTACTTC.

Comment on this clone: A read error may account for a junction end that differs from germline. Other DNA sequences in this specimen translate into the identical CDR3. CDR3 protein: CASSSQPTEIYGYTF. As DNA, the CDR3 is TGTGCCAGCAGCTCGCAACCGACGGAGATCTATGGCTACACCTTC. V gene TRBV5-1 combines with J gene TRBJ1-2; D remains ambiguous. CDR1 is SGHRS, CDR2 YFSETQ, per germline. This CDR3 comprises 15 residues.

This chain uses TRBV14 with TRBJ1-2; D is unclear. V lost 0 bases and J 3 bases, leaving 14 bases between the germline ends. The germline V gene encodes CDR1 SGHDN and CDR2 FVKESK. This CDR3 spans 16 amino acids. The CDR3 here is CASSQDRWSTDYGYTF. The CDR3 DNA reads as TGTGCCAGCAGCCAAGATCGTTGGAGTACGGACTATGGCTACACCTTC.

This clone was counted once. The chain has TRBV20-1 and TRBJ2-5; unclear D gene. V lost 3 bases and J lost 0, with 14 bases in between. The CDR3 consists of 15 residues. Germline loops: CDR1 DFQATT, CDR2 SNEGSKA (reference sequence). The CDR3 reads CSASRLATDQETQYF. CDR3 bases: TGCAGTGCTAGTCGACTCGCTACGGACCAAGAGACCCAGTACTTC.

This clone has just one count. The chain uses TRBV30 and TRBJ1-3; no clear D. CDR3 length equals 15 residues. The V gene's germline CDR1 is GTSNPN and CDR2 SVGIG (reference sequence). Deletions cut 4 bases from V and 2 bases from J, with 15 bases between. The CDR3 loop is CAWNGDPGTGNTIYF. Written as DNA, the CDR3 is TGTGCCTGGAACGGGGATCCGGGCACTGGAAACACCATATATTTT.

The genes are TRBV27 and TRBJ2-5; TRBD1 matches 9 bases. CDR1 is MNHEY and CDR2 is SMNVEV in the germline V gene (reference sequence). The CDR3 consists of 14 residues. J lost 5 bases, V lost 5 bases, and 6 bases had no gene match. CDR3 sequence (DNA): TGTGCCAGCAGTGGGACAGGGTCGCGGGAGACCCAGTACTTC. It is translated as CASSGTGSRETQYF.

The rearrangement uses TRBV7-2 and TRBJ1-2; D is possibly TRBD1 (6 bases). CDR1 and CDR2 from the germline V gene are SGHTA and FQGNSA. This CDR3 comprises 16 residues. The ends were cut back, 1 base at V and 4 bases at J, with 16 bases in the middle. The CDR3 reads CASSLGTVLYFYGYTF. CDR3 sequence (DNA): TGTGCCAGCAGCTTAGGGACAGTACTTTATTTCTATGGCTACACCTTC.

The V call is TRBV3-1 (or the pseudogene TRBV3-2), the J call TRBJ1-1, with D perhaps matching TRBD1 (5 bases). Trimming left V 2 bases short and J 1 base short, with 8 bases between. Per germline, CDR1 LGHDT and CDR2 YNNKEL (reference sequence). The CDR3 covers 14 residues. The DNA for the CDR3 is TGTGCCAGCAGCCAAAACGACAGGAACACTGAAGCTTTCTTT. Protein product: CASSQNDRNTEAFF.

The V gene is TRBV7-2, the J gene TRBJ1-6; 9 nucleotides match TRBD1. Losses at the gene ends were 5 bases for V and 14 bases for J; bases not matched to a gene: 7. Germline CDR1 reads SGHTA; CDR2 reads FQGNSA. This CDR3 has 13 amino acids. CDR3 sequence reads: CASSTRTGEALHF. The CDR3 coding sequence is TGTGCCAGCAGCACCCGGACAGGGGAGGCCCTCCACTTT.

The chain employs TRBV7-3 and TRBJ2-7, with TRBD2 identical over 7 bases. The CDR3 consists of 11 residues. Germline assignment: CDR1 SGHTA and CDR2 FQGTGA. Unmatched junction bases numbered 0, after V lost 4 bases and J lost 6 bases. For the CDR3, the DNA is TGTGCCAGCAGCTCGGGGGGCGAGCAGTACTTC. Translated: CASSSGGEQYF.

This clone was seen just once. The chain recombines TRBV6-5 with TRBJ2-3; possible D gene TRBD2, 6 bases. The V and J ends lost 10 bases and 5 bases respectively, with 16 bases between them. This CDR3 has 13 amino acids. Germline CDR1 and CDR2: MNHEY and SVGAGI. The CDR3 DNA follows: TGTGCCACGAGACTGCTCGGGGGAGATACGCAGTATTTT. Translating it yields CATRLLGGDTQYF.

The chain couples TRBV5-4 to TRBJ2-5, with TRBD2 identical over 8 bases. The CDR3 length is 16 residues. CDR1 SGHNT and CDR2 YYREEE come from the germline V gene (reference sequence). The J segment lost 5 bases and the V segment lost 0 bases, leaving 9 bases of the junction unmatched. CDR3 loop: CASSLALAGPGETQYF. In DNA, the CDR3 is TGTGCCAGCAGCTTGGCTCTAGCGGGCCCCGGGGAGACCCAGTACTTC.

This rearrangement joins TRBV9 to TRBJ2-5; D is perhaps TRBD2 (7 bases). V was clipped by 4 bases and J by 5 bases, with 27 bases between them. This CDR3 is built from 18 residues. Per germline, CDR1 SGDLS and CDR2 YYNGEE. Written as DNA, the CDR3 is TGTGCCAGCAGCCGAAGGGGAGGCGGGGGCCCAGAGCGGGAGACCCAGTACTTC. This encodes CASSRRGGGGPERETQYF.

The chain uses TRBV18 and TRBJ1-1; D is possibly TRBD1 (5 bases). Germline V gives CDR1 KGHSH, CDR2 LQKENI. Trimming pared 4 bases from V and 0 bases from J, leaving 15 bases between. There are 16 residues in the CDR3. The CDR3 nucleotides are TGTGCCAGCTCACGCGCCCAGGGAAACCTGAACACTGAAGCTTTCTTT. It encodes CASSRAQGNLNTEAFF.

The V gene is TRBV4-3, the J gene TRBJ1-6; 11 bases agree with TRBD1. The germline gives CDR1 LGHNA, CDR2 YSLEER. CDR3 length: 14 amino acids. The ends lost 3 bases at V and 12 bases at J; junction bases unmatched: 4. CDR3 nucleotide sequence: TGCGCCAGCAGCCAGGGGACAGGGGGAGAACCCCTCCACTTT. Residues: CASSQGTGGEPLHF.

The chain recombines TRBV5-4 with TRBJ2-1; TRBD2 matches at 7 bases. The length of the CDR3 is 15 residues. Germline loops: CDR1 SGHNT, CDR2 YYREEE (reference sequence). J was trimmed by 4 bases and V by 5 bases; bases with no gene match: 9. The CDR3 loop reads CASSPGTTQYNEQFF. DNA for the CDR3: TGTGCCAGCAGTCCCGGGACTACCCAATACAATGAGCAGTTCTTC.

This sequence joins TRBV3-1 (or the pseudogene TRBV3-2) and TRBJ2-5; no clear D. CDR1 LGHDT and CDR2 YNNKEL come from the germline V gene (reference sequence). Trimming removed 0 bases at V and 2 bases at J, with 10 bases between. CDR3 length: 15 residues. CDR3 bases: TGTGCCAGCAGCCAAGAACGTCACATACAAGAGACCCAGTACTTC. It codes for CASSQERHIQETQYF.

V is TRBV27 and J is TRBJ1-5; D is ambiguous. V shed 2 bases and J shed 6 bases, with 8 bases lying between them. The CDR3 extends over 13 amino acids. Germline CDR1 MNHEY, CDR2 SMNVEV (reference sequence). This CDR3 reads CASSLERAQPQHF. CDR3 DNA sequence: TGTGCCAGCAGTTTAGAGAGGGCTCAGCCCCAGCATTTT.

The rearrangement uses TRBV5-1 and TRBJ1-1, with 7 bases aligning to TRBD1. V shed 1 base and J 6 bases; nucleotides not matched to a gene: 12. There are 16 residues in the CDR3. The V gene's germline CDR1 is SGHRS and CDR2 YFSETQ. In DNA form, the CDR3 reads TGCGCCAGCAGCTTGACAGAAACAGGGGCTTCGGCTGAAGCTTTCTTT. This encodes CASSLTETGASAEAFF.

The V and J genes are TRBV9 and TRBJ1-3, with D unclear. The germline V gene has CDR1 SGDLS and CDR2 YYNGEE. The CDR3 extends over 15 amino acids. Deletions cut 0 bases from V and 7 bases from J, with 14 bases between. CDR3 bases: TGTGCCAGCAGCGTAGACGGGTACGGTGGGAACACCATATATTTT. Amino acid sequence: CASSVDGYGGNTIYF.

The gene calls are TRBV7-9 and TRBJ2-5; 7 bases are shared with TRBD1. V was pared by 4 bases and J by 8 bases, with 13 bases of the junction left unmatched. Germline V gene data show CDR1 as SEHNR and CDR2 as FQNEAQ (reference sequence). The CDR3 runs to 15 residues. For the CDR3, the DNA is TGTGCCAGCAGCTCCCCCGGGACAGTGTCAAAAACCCAGTACTTC. This encodes CASSSPGTVSKTQYF. Complete variable domain (other parts from reference TRBV7-9 and TRBJ2-5): DTGVSQNPRHKITKRGQNVTFRCDPISEHNRLYWYRQTLGQGPEFLTYFQNEAQLEKSRLLSDRFSAERPKGSFSTLEIQRTEQGDSAMYLCASSSPGTVSKTQYFGPGTRLLVL.

The rearrangement joins TRBV10-1 to TRBJ1-4, with D perhaps TRBD1 (5 bases). Germline V gives CDR1 WNHNN, CDR2 SYGVQD (reference sequence). The CDR3 extends over 13 amino acids. The germline V and J ends were trimmed by 4 bases and 8 bases, with 11 bases remaining between them. The CDR3 reads CASSAGVREKLFF. CDR3 DNA: TGCGCCAGCAGTGCGGGGGTACGGGAAAAACTGTTTTTT.